This T cell receptor (beta chain) was identified in a study of cytomegalovirus exposure and HLA in healthy donors. Whole-study results and caveats: Cytomegalovirus association was listed for 150 or so TCR beta chains. In vitro work confirmed that a few CMV-associated chains recognize CMV antigens. In the 120 or so validation repertoires, 94% of cluster scores exceeded 0, per a later analysis. Accounts indicate the classifier identified cytomegalovirus status with strong specificity and sensitivity.

Turning to this clone: The target antigen is unknown. The final CDR3 position lacks the conserved phenylalanine or tryptophan, pointing to a likely read error. The limits of the CDR3 on the DNA are not certain, so only TCRdb's listed CDR3 is given.

The germline gives CDR1 MNHNS, CDR2 SASEGT. The CDR3 numbers 12 amino acids, ends counted. The protocol was immunoSEQ multiplex PCR, while the TCRdb copy is restricted to in-frame clones and leaves out a portion. The sample shows some 130,000 clones, approximately 89% of them seen only once. This TCR was recovered from a young woman in good health and CMV-seronegative. The chain links TRBV6-1 to TRBJ2-4; the table's D call of TRBD1 was not tested on the DNA. Sequenced sample: PBMCs. The CDR3 protein is CASTTSTGGVYL.